This T cell receptor (beta chain) was sequenced for a study of T-cell reconstitution after alpha-beta-depleted transplantation in children. The V gene's germline CDR1 is SGHTA and CDR2 FQGNSA. The V segment lost 5 bases and the J segment 0 bases; nucleotides outside the gene matches: 6. The CDR3 spans 16 residues. The study's findings and limits: A year had passed since transplant, and T-cell counts and diversity by then came mostly from newly produced T cells. Expanded graft clones numbering several hundred reportedly gave rise to alpha-beta T cells about two months after transplant. In some patients, recipient T cells and intrathymic progenitors surviving conditioning explained high day-60 diversity.

Library preparation (for TCRbeta) was performed with unique molecular identifiers. One entry per CDR3 protein, called by TCRdb with MiXCR from the PCR reads. This table has over 150,000 distinct CDR3 sequences, about 7% appearing once. Comment on this clonotype: The antigen remains undetermined.

Sequenced material: PBMCs, taken before TCRalphabeta/CD19-depleted stem cell transplant. The receptor comes from a boy between 2 and 10 years old with acute lymphoblastic leukemia, due to receive a stem cell transplant. This chain connects TRBV7-2 to TRBJ1-4; 7 positions match TRBD1. CDR3 sequence reads: CASSLGQDPTNEKLFF. The CDR3 coding sequence is TGTGCCAGCAGCCTCGGACAGGACCCAACTAATGAAAAACTGTTTTTT.